Below are 23 T cell receptor beta chains sequenced from a single sample in a study of cytomegalovirus exposure and HLA in healthy donors (TCRdb year 2017). The method behind the library was the immunoSEQ multiplex PCR assay. For the multiplex PCR, a mixture combining 60 forward primers for TCR Vbeta segments and 13 reverse primers for TCR Jbeta segments was used. What TCRdb holds here is the immuneACCESS table cut down to in-frame rearrangements. Part of the clones is not present; checked against another copy, under half of the missing clones reflect an unresolved V gene, and the others are unexplained. For this sample there are 150,000 to 200,000 clones; roughly 85% appear just once. Clones ranked in the top ten supply around 0.97% of the sample. Sequences were obtained from PBMCs. The receptors derive from a woman aged 50 to 65 in good health and CMV-seropositive.

This sequence joins TRBV5-4 and TRBJ2-5, with D perhaps TRBD2 (7 bases). Trimming removed 5 bases from V and 1 base from J, with 18 bases in between. Germline assignment: CDR1 SGHNT and CDR2 YYREEE (reference sequence). The length of the CDR3 is 16 residues. The CDR3 nucleotides are TGTGCCAGCAGTCCCCCGGGGGGCGCGGCCCAAGAGACCCAGTACTTC. As protein: CASSPPGGAAQETQYF. Full variable domain (remainder filled in from reference TRBV5-4 and TRBJ2-5): ETGVTQSPTHLIKTRGQQVTLRCSSQSGHNTVSWYQQALGQGPQFIFQYYREEENGRGNFPPRFSGLQFPNYSSELNVNALELDDSALYLCASSPPGGAAQETQYFGPGTRLLVL.

The chain employs TRBV27 and TRBJ2-3; tentative D call: TRBD2 (7 bases). Trimming shortened V by 8 bases and J by 5 bases, and 20 bases separated the two germline ends. The germline V gene encodes CDR1 MNHEY and CDR2 SMNVEV (reference sequence). The CDR3 has 15 amino acids. Here the CDR3 DNA reads TGTGCCAGCCGTGGAGGGGGGGCGAGGGGAGATACGCAGTATTTT. Its protein is CASRGGGARGDTQYF.

Comment on this clone: Sequence at one end of the junction differs from germline and may be a read error. The rearrangement links TRBV4-3 to TRBJ1-6; possibly TRBD1 for D (6 bases). CDR1 and CDR2 (germline): LGHNA, YSLEER. The CDR3 is made up of 14 amino acids. The CDR3 region has the DNA TGCGCCAGCAGCGAAGAGGGGGGAAATTCACCCCTCCACTTT. Residues: CASSEEGGNSPLHF.

Turning to this clone: Relative to the germline gene, one junction end is altered; a read error may explain this. The chain is built from TRBV7-7 and TRBJ2-7, with D perhaps matching TRBD2 (6 bases). CDR1 is SSHAT, CDR2 FNYEAQ, per germline (reference sequence). CDR3 length: 15 residues. The CDR3 DNA reads TGTGCTAGCAGCTTAGCTCCTAGCGCCGACTACGAGCAGTACTTC. Its protein is CASSLAPSADYEQYF.

This chain joins TRBV6-1 and TRBJ1-2, with 7 bases fitting TRBD1. Germline CDR1 reads MNHNS; CDR2 reads SASEGT. The junction had 7 bases not matched to a gene; V was cut back by 3 bases and J by 3 bases. The CDR3 runs 15 residues. The chain's CDR3 is CASSDMGRGYYGYTF. The CDR3 DNA sequence: TGTGCCAGCAGTGACATGGGCAGGGGGTACTATGGCTACACCTTC.

This clone was counted between two and nine times. This rearrangement joins TRBV7-9 to TRBJ2-7; 9 bases line up with TRBD2. Germline CDR1 SEHNR, CDR2 FQNEAQ (reference sequence). V lost 5 bases to trimming and J lost 2 bases; unmatched junction nucleotides: 7. The length of the CDR3 is 15 residues. The CDR3 reads CASSSSGSPTYEQYF. The CDR3, as DNA: TGTGCCAGCAGCAGTAGCGGGAGCCCAACCTACGAGCAGTACTTC.

In nucleotides, the CDR3 is TGCGCCAGCCCCGATCTCGAGGGGGTAATCTCCTACGAGCAGTACTTC. Amino acids: CASPDLEGVISYEQYF. The V and J genes are TRBV10-2 and TRBJ2-7; D is possibly TRBD1 (6 bases). V shed 8 bases and J shed 0 bases, with 20 bases lying between them. Germline lookup yields CDR1 WSHSY and CDR2 SAAADI. CDR3 length: 16 residues.

The chain combines TRBV19 with TRBJ1-2, with TRBD1 matching over 7 bases. V was pared by 3 bases and J by 3 bases, with 7 bases of the junction left unmatched. Germline V gene lookup returns CDR1 LNHDA and CDR2 SQIVND (reference sequence). This CDR3 is 15 amino acids long. The CDR3 region has the DNA TGTGCCAGTAGTATTACCGGGACAGAGGACTATGGCTACACCTTC. Translating it yields CASSITGTEDYGYTF.

The V and J genes are TRBV10-3 and TRBJ1-3; tentatively, D is TRBD1 (6 bases). The V and J ends lost 6 bases and 0 bases respectively, with 12 bases between them. The CDR3 contains 15 residues. From germline, CDR1 is ENHRY and CDR2 SYGVKD. CDR3: CAIRGAGSSGNTIYF. The CDR3 DNA is TGTGCCATCAGGGGGGCAGGTAGCTCTGGAAACACCATATATTTT.

The chain has TRBV7-2 and TRBJ2-7, with 9 bases identical to TRBD1. The CDR3 totals 14 residues. The V and J ends lost 7 bases and 4 bases, in that order; junction bases with no gene match: 8. Germline CDR1 is SGHTA and CDR2 is FQGNSA. This chain's CDR3 is CASTLDRGRYEQYF. The CDR3 DNA reads as TGTGCCAGCACTCTGGACAGGGGAAGGTACGAGCAGTACTTC.

There are a few counts of this clone. The V gene is TRBV27, the J gene TRBJ2-5; a possible D gene is TRBD1 (5 bases). This CDR3 has 13 amino acids. CDR1 is MNHEY and CDR2 is SMNVEV in the germline V gene (reference sequence). V lost 5 bases and J 3 bases, leaving 10 bases between the germline ends. CDR3: CASSVTGEETQYF. The CDR3 DNA reads TGTGCCAGCAGTGTAACAGGAGAAGAGACCCAGTACTTC.

The gene calls are TRBV5-1 and TRBJ2-7, with D perhaps TRBD2 (5 bases). Germline CDR1 reads SGHRS; CDR2 reads YFSETQ. Trimming removed 5 bases at V and 2 bases at J, with 14 bases between. CDR3 length: 14 amino acids. CDR3: CASSPGMGTYEQYF. CDR3 coding DNA: TGCGCCAGCAGTCCCGGGATGGGTACCTACGAGCAGTACTTC.

This clone appeared a single time. The chain has TRBV2 and TRBJ2-7; D gene unclear. The CDR3 is made up of 11 amino acids. Trimming shortened V by 8 bases and J by 5 bases, and 10 bases separated the two germline ends. Germline CDR1 reads SNHLY; CDR2 reads FYNNEI. The CDR3: CASSRMNEQYF. CDR3 coding DNA: TGTGCCAGCTCTAGGATGAACGAGCAGTACTTC.

The rearrangement joins TRBV18 to TRBJ2-1; D is unclear. Germline loops: CDR1 KGHSH, CDR2 LQKENI. The germline V and J ends were trimmed by 3 bases and 8 bases, with 11 bases remaining between them. CDR3 size: 13 residues. CDR3 in DNA: TGTGCCAGCTCACCGAACTACCGGGATGAGCAGTTCTTC. As protein: CASSPNYRDEQFF.

This rearrangement joins TRBV18 to TRBJ2-1, with 9 bases identical to TRBD1. The CDR3 is 14 amino acids. Trimming at V came to 1 base and at J to 7 bases, leaving 2 bases not matched to a gene. Germline V gene data show CDR1 as KGHSH and CDR2 as LQKENI. The CDR3, as DNA: TGTGCCAGCTCACCACTTGGGACAGGGAATGAGCAGTTCTTC. This translates into CASSPLGTGNEQFF. The whole variable domain, filled in from reference TRBV18 and TRBJ2-1, reads NAGVMQNPRHLVRRRGQEARLRCSPMKGHSHVYWYRQLPEEGLKFMVYLQKENIIDESGMPKERFSAEFPKEGPSILRIQQVVRGDSAAYFCASSPLGTGNEQFFGPGTRLTVL.

This clone was seen a handful of times. This rearrangement joins TRBV7-3 to TRBJ2-7, with a weak D call TRBD2 (5 bases). Germline CDR1 SGHTA, CDR2 FQGTGA. Trimming stripped 5 bases from V and 3 bases from J, with 11 bases between. This CDR3 contains 13 residues. The CDR3 protein is CASSLRAGYEQYF. As DNA, the CDR3 is TGTGCCAGCAGCCTACGGGCGGGCTACGAGCAGTACTTC.

The chain links TRBV4-3 to TRBJ1-1, with unresolved D. The germline gives CDR1 LGHNA, CDR2 YSLEER. V gave up 0 bases and J gave up 3 bases, with 8 bases separating them. The CDR3 is 14 amino acids. CDR3 region: CASSQEVVDTEAFF. DNA for the CDR3: TGCGCCAGCAGCCAAGAGGTAGTAGACACTGAAGCTTTCTTT.

This sequence joins TRBV28 and TRBJ2-5, with a tentative D call TRBD2 (5 bases). CDR3 length equals 14 residues. Looked up from germline, CDR1 is MDHEN and CDR2 is SYDVKM. V gave up 8 bases and J gave up 2 bases, with 15 bases separating them. Written as DNA, the CDR3 is TGTGCCAGCTGCACCCGGTCGGGGCAAGAGACCCAGTACTTC. This encodes CASCTRSGQETQYF.

The V and J genes are TRBV29-1 and TRBJ1-1; D is perhaps TRBD1 (6 bases). The CDR3 is made up of 13 amino acids. Germline V gene sequence: CDR1 SQVTM, CDR2 ANQGSEA. V was clipped by 4 bases and J by 7 bases, with 16 bases between them. DNA of the CDR3: TGCAGCGTTGGTACGCAACAGGGTCTTGAAGCTTTCTTT. As protein: CSVGTQQGLEAFF.

V gene TRBV20-1 combines with J gene TRBJ2-1; D may be TRBD2 (5 bases). Deletions cut 1 base from V and 12 bases from J, with 10 bases between. This CDR3 has 11 amino acids. Germline CDR1 is DFQATT and CDR2 is SNEGSKA (reference sequence). In DNA form, the CDR3 reads TGCAGTGCTAGAGTTCCGGGGTTGCAGTTCTTC. Amino acid sequence: CSARVPGLQFF.

The chain uses TRBV5-4 and TRBJ2-7, with 10 bases fitting TRBD1. After removal of 6 bases from V and 4 bases from J, the junction contained 7 bases not matched to a gene. This CDR3 region has 14 residues. Per the germline V gene, CDR1 is SGHNT and CDR2 is YYREEE (reference sequence). The CDR3 region has the DNA TGTGCCAGCACCTCCGGGACAGGGGTTTACGAGCAGTACTTC. It translates to CASTSGTGVYEQYF.

The V gene is TRBV9, the J gene TRBJ2-5; no clear D. This CDR3 has 15 residues. Germline CDR1 reads SGDLS; CDR2 reads YYNGEE. The V gene lost 4 bases and the J gene lost 2 bases, with 15 bases spanning the gap. The CDR3: CASSLSGVPQETQYF. CDR3 coding DNA: TGTGCCAGCAGCCTCAGTGGTGTGCCGCAAGAGACCCAGTACTTC.

The rearrangement joins TRBV29-1 to TRBJ2-1; TRBD2 is a possible D gene (6 bases). V lost 5 bases to trimming and J lost 0 bases, with 23 bases between them. CDR1 and CDR2 (germline): SQVTM, ANQGSEA. The CDR3 contains 18 residues. For the CDR3, the DNA is TGCAGCGTTCCCACCCGAGCGGGCCGGAGGAGCTCCTACAATGAGCAGTTCTTC. This sequence encodes CSVPTRAGRRSSYNEQFF.